Listed here are 19 T cell receptor beta chains from one sample, sequenced in a study of T-cell memory formation after mild COVID-19. TCRdb used MiXCR to reprocess the 5' RACE reads, holding one entry per CDR3 protein. The sample has 200,000 to 250,000 distinct CDR3 sequences, around 9.5% seen once. The sequencing input was PBMCs or a T cell subset sorted from them (not recorded which). All receptors come from a man aged 18 to 35 who had mild COVID-19 (a few samples of this study predate the infection). Cell type and time point are not known.

This clonotype was counted many times. The chain carries TRBV6-6 and TRBJ2-3, with D maybe TRBD1 (6 bases). CDR1 and CDR2 from the germline V gene are MNHNY and SVGAGI (reference sequence). V lost 4 bases to trimming and J lost 1 base, with 9 bases between them. This CDR3 spans 14 amino acids. The CDR3 spells CASSSPGGTDTQYF. The CDR3 DNA sequence: TGTGCCAGCAGTTCCCCAGGGGGCACAGATACGCAGTATTTT.

The rearrangement joins TRBV7-2 to TRBJ2-5; D gene unclear. V dropped 2 bases and J dropped 1 base, with 11 bases sitting between them. CDR3 length: 15 amino acids. Germline V gene lookup returns CDR1 SGHTA and CDR2 FQGNSA. The CDR3 here is CASSLKVAGQETQYF. The CDR3 region has the DNA TGTGCCAGCAGCTTAAAAGTTGCCGGCCAAGAGACCCAGTACTTC.

This clonotype occurred many times. The chain employs TRBV6-5 and TRBJ1-4; D is unclear. Germline values: CDR1 MNHEY, CDR2 SVGAGI. The CDR3 is made up of 17 amino acids. V was trimmed by 0 bases and J by 5 bases, leaving 16 bases between them. Here the CDR3 DNA reads TGTGCCAGCAGTTACTCGAAAATTCCTGGGTCGAATGAAAAACTGTTTTTT. Residues: CASSYSKIPGSNEKLFF.

This clonotype has just a few counts. The genes are TRBV7-2 and TRBJ1-1; tentatively, D is TRBD1 (6 bases). Trimming stripped 7 bases from V and 1 base from J, with 22 bases between. CDR3 size: 17 residues. Germline V CDR1 and CDR2: SGHTA, FQGNSA. The CDR3 sequence: CASTVLTGRGRNTEAFF. CDR3 DNA sequence: TGTGCCAGCACCGTATTGACAGGACGGGGAAGGAACACTGAAGCTTTCTTT.

This clonotype occurred many times. The genes are TRBV12-3 or TRBV12-4 and TRBJ2-1; possibly TRBD1 for D (6 bases). The CDR3 length is 14 residues. Trimming pared 2 bases from V and 5 bases from J, leaving 10 bases between. The CDR3 sequence is CASSLRQGNNEQFF. The CDR3 DNA sequence: TGTGCCAGCAGTTTAAGGCAGGGGAACAATGAGCAGTTCTTC.

This clonotype has just a few counts. The chain employs TRBV9 and TRBJ2-1; 9 bases are shared with TRBD2. The ends lost 5 bases at V and 8 bases at J; junction bases unmatched: 11. This CDR3 is built from 15 residues. CDR1 SGDLS and CDR2 YYNGEE come from the germline V gene. This CDR3 is CASSQGSGGIYEQFF. The CDR3, as DNA: TGTGCCAGCAGTCAGGGCAGCGGGGGGATATATGAGCAGTTCTTC.

This clonotype was counted at least ten times. The chain couples TRBV20-1 to TRBJ1-2; D uncertain. CDR3 length: 14 residues. From germline, CDR1 is DFQATT and CDR2 SNEGSKA (reference sequence). Trimming pared 6 bases from V and 0 bases from J, leaving 14 bases between. CDR3 nucleotide sequence: TGCAGTGCCGCGCCCAGTGGAGCTAACTATGGCTACACCTTC. This codes for CSAAPSGANYGYTF.

This clonotype has at least ten counts. The J gene is TRBJ2-2, the V gene TRBV7-6; 9 bases fit TRBD2. Trimming at V came to 3 bases and at J to 6 bases, leaving 5 bases not matched to a gene. This CDR3 has 15 residues. The germline CDR1 and CDR2 sequences are SGHVS and FNYEAQ. CDR3 loop: CASSLRGGLSGELFF. Here the CDR3 DNA reads TGTGCCAGCAGCTTGCGGGGGGGCTTGTCCGGGGAGCTGTTTTTT.

There are a few counts of this clonotype. This rearrangement joins TRBV24-1 to TRBJ1-2; maybe TRBD1 (5 bases). Germline V CDR1 and CDR2: KGHDR, SFDVKD. The V end was cut by 6 bases, the J end by 7 bases, with 11 bases between. The CDR3 sequence is 12 residues long. In DNA form, the CDR3 reads TGTGCCACCAGTCGCCAGGGTTTTGGCTACACCTTC. It translates to CATSRQGFGYTF.

This clonotype showed up just a few times. The V call is TRBV5-1, the J call TRBJ1-2; 7 bases map to TRBD1. This CDR3 contains 14 residues. V was pared by 0 bases and J by 4 bases, with 3 bases of the junction left unmatched. Looked up from germline, CDR1 is SGHRS and CDR2 is YFSETQ. The CDR3 DNA reads as TGCGCCAGCAGCTTGGAACAGGGGCTCTATGGCTACACCTTC. It codes for CASSLEQGLYGYTF.

This clonotype occurred a few times. This rearrangement joins TRBV6-6 to TRBJ1-1; D is unclear. CDR1 and CDR2 from the germline V gene are MNHNY and SVGAGI (reference sequence). Trimming took 5 bases from V and 5 from J, leaving 12 bases between them. The CDR3 consists of 13 residues. The DNA for the CDR3 is TGTGCCAGCAGTGATCAGGTAGCAACTGAAGCTTTCTTT. Amino acid sequence: CASSDQVATEAFF.

This clonotype has ten or more counts. CDR3: CASTVRVEAFF. CDR3 in DNA: TGTGCCAGCACCGTTCGAGTCGAAGCTTTCTTT. The chain joins TRBV12-3 or TRBV12-4 to TRBJ1-1; D is undetermined. The CDR3 has 11 amino acids. The V end was cut by 7 bases, the J end by 8 bases, with 11 bases between.

The CDR3 DNA reads TGCAGTGCTAGATTCCAAGAGACCCAGTACTTC. Translated: CSARFQETQYF. The chain employs TRBV20-1 and TRBJ2-5; D gene ambiguous. CDR1 DFQATT and CDR2 SNEGSKA come from the germline V gene (reference sequence). CDR3 length equals 11 residues. Trimming took 2 bases from V and 1 from J, leaving 2 bases between them.

This clonotype was counted many times. J is TRBJ2-3 and V is TRBV5-1; D ambiguous. CDR1 SGHRS and CDR2 YFSETQ come from the germline V gene. This CDR3 has 13 residues. Trimming pared 1 base from V and 4 bases from J, leaving 7 bases between. CDR3 sequence (DNA): TGCGCCAGCAGCTTGATTTCCGCAGATACGCAGTATTTT. Its protein product is CASSLISADTQYF.

This clonotype has ten or more counts. CDR3 in amino acids: CASSQDRGKQFF. For the CDR3, the DNA is TGTGCCAGCAGCCAAGACAGGGGAAAGCAGTTCTTC. The chain couples TRBV14 to TRBJ2-1; perhaps TRBD1 as D (6 bases). Per germline, CDR1 SGHDN and CDR2 FVKESK. Trimming stripped 0 bases from V and 11 bases from J, with 8 bases between. There are 12 residues in the CDR3.

This clonotype has just a few counts. The V call is TRBV3-1, the J call TRBJ1-5; TRBD1 matches 12 bases. Trimming took 5 bases from V and 6 from J; bases not matched to a gene: 5. The CDR3 contains 15 residues. Germline CDR1 LGHDT, CDR2 YNNKEL (reference sequence). The DNA of the CDR3 is TGTGCCAGCAGCTGGGGACAGGGGGCCGCTCAGCCCCAGCATTTT. Residues: CASSWGQGAAQPQHF.

This chain uses TRBV29-1 with TRBJ2-5; D uncertain. The V end was cut by 7 bases, the J end by 0 bases, with 9 bases between. This CDR3 contains 12 residues. Germline assignment: CDR1 SQVTM and CDR2 ANQGSEA. The CDR3 coding sequence is TGCAGCGGATCGGCCGACCAAGAGACCCAGTACTTC. Translated: CSGSADQETQYF.

The sample holds many counts of this clonotype. The chain has TRBV18 and TRBJ2-2; no clear D gene. Germline V gene lookup returns CDR1 KGHSH and CDR2 LQKENI. The CDR3 runs to 13 residues. The V gene lost 2 bases and the J gene lost 8 bases, with 9 bases spanning the gap. The CDR3 DNA reads as TGTGCCAGCTCACCAGGCTTGGAGGGGGAGCTGTTTTTT. The encoded protein is CASSPGLEGELFF.

The chain uses TRBV4-3 and TRBJ1-6; D remains ambiguous. This CDR3 spans 17 amino acids. Germline CDR1 is LGHNA and CDR2 is YSLEER. V was trimmed by 1 base and J by 5 bases, leaving 15 bases between them. DNA for the CDR3: TGCGCCAGCAGCCAAGTAATCGACCTGGCCAATAATTCACCCCTCCACTTT. Translated: CASSQVIDLANNSPLHF.